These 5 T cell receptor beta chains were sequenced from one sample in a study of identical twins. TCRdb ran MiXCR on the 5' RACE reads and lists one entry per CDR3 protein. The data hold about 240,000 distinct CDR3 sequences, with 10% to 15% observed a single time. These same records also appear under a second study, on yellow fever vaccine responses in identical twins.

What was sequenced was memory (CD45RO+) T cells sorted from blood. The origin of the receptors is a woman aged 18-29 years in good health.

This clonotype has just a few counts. The CDR3 spells CASSFRAASYEQYF. CDR3 DNA sequence: TGTGCCAGCAGTTTTCGGGCGGCCTCCTACGAGCAGTACTTC. The V call is TRBV27, the J call TRBJ2-7; D uncertain. Trimming stripped 3 bases from V and 0 bases from J, with 9 bases between. CDR1 is MNHEY, CDR2 SMNVEV, per germline (reference sequence). The CDR3 sequence is 14 residues long.

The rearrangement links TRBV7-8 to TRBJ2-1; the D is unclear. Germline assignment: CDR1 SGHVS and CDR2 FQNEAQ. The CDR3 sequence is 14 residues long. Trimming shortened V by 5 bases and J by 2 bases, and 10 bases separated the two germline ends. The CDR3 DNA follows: TGTGCCAGCAGCACTGGACGGGCCTACAATGAGCAGTTCTTC. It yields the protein CASSTGRAYNEQFF.

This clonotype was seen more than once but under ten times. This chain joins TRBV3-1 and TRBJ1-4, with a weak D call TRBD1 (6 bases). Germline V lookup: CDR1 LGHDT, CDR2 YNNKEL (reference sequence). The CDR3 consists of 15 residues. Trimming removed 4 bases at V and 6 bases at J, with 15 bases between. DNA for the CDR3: TGTGCCAGCAGCCTCGGGAGGCAGGGGCATGAAAAACTGTTTTTT. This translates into CASSLGRQGHEKLFF. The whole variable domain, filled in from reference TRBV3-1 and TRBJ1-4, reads DTAVSQTPKYLVTQMGNDKSIKCEQNLGHDTMYWYKQDSKKFLKIMFSYNNKELIINETVPNRFSPKSPDKAHLNLHINSLELGDSAVYFCASSLGRQGHEKLFFGSGTQLSVL.

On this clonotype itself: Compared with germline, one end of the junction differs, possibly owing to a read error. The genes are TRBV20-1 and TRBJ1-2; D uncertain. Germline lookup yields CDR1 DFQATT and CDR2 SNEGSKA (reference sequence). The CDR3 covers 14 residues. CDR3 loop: CSASGDTINHGYTF. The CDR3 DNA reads TGCAGTGCTAGCGGGGATACTATTAACCATGGCTACACCTTC.

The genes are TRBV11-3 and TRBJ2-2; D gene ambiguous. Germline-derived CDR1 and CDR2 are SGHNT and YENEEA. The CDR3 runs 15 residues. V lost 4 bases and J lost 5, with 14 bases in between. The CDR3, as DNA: TGTGCCAGCAGCTCCCATGACGGAAAAACCGGGGAGCTGTTTTTT. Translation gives CASSSHDGKTGELFF.